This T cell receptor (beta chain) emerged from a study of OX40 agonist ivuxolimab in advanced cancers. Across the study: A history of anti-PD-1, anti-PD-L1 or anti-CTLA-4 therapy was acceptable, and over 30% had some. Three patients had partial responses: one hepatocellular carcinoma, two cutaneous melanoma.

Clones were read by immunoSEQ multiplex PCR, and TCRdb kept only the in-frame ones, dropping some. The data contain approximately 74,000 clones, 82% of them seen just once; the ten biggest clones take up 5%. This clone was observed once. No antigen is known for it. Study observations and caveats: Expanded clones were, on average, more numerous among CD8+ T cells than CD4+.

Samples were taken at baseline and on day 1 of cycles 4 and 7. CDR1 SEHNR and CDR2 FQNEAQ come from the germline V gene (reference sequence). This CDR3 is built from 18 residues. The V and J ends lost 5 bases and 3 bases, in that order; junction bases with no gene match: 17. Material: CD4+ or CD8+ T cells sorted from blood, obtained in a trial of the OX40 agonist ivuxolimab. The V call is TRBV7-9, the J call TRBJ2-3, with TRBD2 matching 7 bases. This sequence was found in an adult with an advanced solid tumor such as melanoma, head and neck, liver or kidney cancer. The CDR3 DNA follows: TGTGCCAGCAGCAAATGGGCGGCGGGAGTTTTTAGGACAGATACGCAGTATTTT. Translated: CASSKWAAGVFRTDTQYF.